Shown below are 25 T cell receptor beta chains from a single sample sequenced in a study of regulatory T cells in long-lasting Graves disease. Time point of the sample: newly diagnosed GD, antithyroid drugs for less than 3 months. Extracted PBMC RNA gave rise to the TCR library. According to the study, TCR beta libraries were built with iRepertoire HTBI primers and CDR3-region Arm-PCR. TCRdb redid the calling of the multiplex PCR reads with MiXCR, one entry per CDR3 protein. The table lists about 620,000 distinct CDR3 sequences, roughly 15% of them singletons, with approximately 20% in the top ten. These data were likewise used in another study, on T cells in Graves' hyperthyroidism and ophthalmopathy.

Material: peripheral blood mononuclear cells (PBMCs), obtained at new diagnosis, from a patient treated with antithyroid drugs. These receptors originate from a woman younger than 45 with Graves disease.

In this sample, this clonotype turned up many times. The chain combines TRBV12-3 or TRBV12-4 with TRBJ2-2, with 9 bases identical to TRBD1. With 6 bases clipped from V and 0 bases from J, the junction kept 8 bases outside the gene matches. This CDR3 has 17 residues. The CDR3 sequence: CASRGPGQGTNTGELFF. Here the CDR3 DNA reads TGTGCCAGCAGGGGTCCGGGACAGGGTACGAACACCGGGGAGCTGTTTTTT.

V gene TRBV27 combines with J gene TRBJ2-7; 10 bases map to TRBD2. Per germline, CDR1 MNHEY and CDR2 SMNVEV (reference sequence). V was pared by 3 bases and J by 1 base, with 6 bases of the junction left unmatched. This CDR3 is 16 amino acids long. The DNA for the CDR3 is TGTGCCAGCAGTTTTTCCAAACTAGCGGGGTCCTACGAGCAGTACTTC. This codes for CASSFSKLAGSYEQYF.

This clonotype has ten or more counts. V usage is TRBV2 and J usage is TRBJ1-3, with D unresolved. Germline loops: CDR1 SNHLY, CDR2 FYNNEI. V gave up 8 bases and J gave up 1 base, with 9 bases separating them. This CDR3 is built from 13 residues. In nucleotides, the CDR3 is TGTGCCAGCCGGACGGCGTCTGGAAACACCATATATTTT. This codes for CASRTASGNTIYF.

The rearrangement links TRBV4-1 to TRBJ2-1; D is possibly TRBD1 (6 bases). This CDR3 contains 15 residues. CDR1 and CDR2 from the germline V gene are MGHRA and YSYEKL. Trimming took 0 bases from V and 5 from J, leaving 11 bases between them. The CDR3 spells CASSQDIGTHNEQFF. For the CDR3, the DNA is TGCGCCAGCAGCCAAGATATCGGGACACACAATGAGCAGTTCTTC.

V gene TRBV11-2 combines with J gene TRBJ1-4; D is possibly TRBD1 (5 bases). Germline V gene lookup returns CDR1 SGHAT and CDR2 FQNNGV. This CDR3 is built from 14 residues. Trimming shortened V by 2 bases and J by 8 bases, and 12 bases separated the two germline ends. CDR3 nucleotides: TGTGCCAGCAGCTTAAAGGGGCAGGAGGAAAAACTGTTTTTT. Its protein is CASSLKGQEEKLFF.

Points on this clonotype: A read error may be the cause here, since a much bigger clone is one base away. The chain employs TRBV11-2 and TRBJ1-1; no reliable D call. CDR1 and CDR2 (germline): SGHAT, FQNNGV. The ends were cut back, 7 bases at V and 1 base at J, with 16 bases in the middle. The CDR3 loop spans 15 amino acids. In nucleotides, the CDR3 is TGTGCCAGCAACCCCAGCCGGATACGGAACACTGAAGCTTTCTTT. The encoded protein is CASNPSRIRNTEAFF.

Ten or more counts support this clonotype. The chain joins TRBV7-8 to TRBJ1-1; weak D call: TRBD1 (5 bases). V was pared by 1 base and J by 8 bases, with 8 bases between. Germline lookup yields CDR1 SGHVS and CDR2 FQNEAQ. This CDR3 is built from 12 residues. This CDR3 reads CASSLGDGEAFF. CDR3 DNA sequence: TGTGCCAGCAGCTTAGGGGACGGGGAAGCTTTCTTT. Full variable domain (remainder filled in from reference TRBV7-8 and TRBJ1-1): GAGVSQSPRYKVAKRGQDVALRCDPISGHVSLFWYQQALGQGPEFLTYFQNEAQLDKSGLPSDRFFAERPEGSVSTLKIQRTQQEDSAVYLCASSLGDGEAFFGQGTRLTVV.

This clonotype was found a few times. V is TRBV5-1 and J is TRBJ1-1, with 9 bases that match TRBD1. V was pared by 4 bases and J by 6 bases, with 13 bases of the junction left unmatched. The germline CDR1 and CDR2 sequences are SGHRS and YFSETQ. This CDR3 comprises 16 residues. CDR3 coding DNA: TGCGCCAGCAGCCGGGGACAGGGTCGGGGTAGCGCTGAAGCTTTCTTT. Residues: CASSRGQGRGSAEAFF.

This clonotype appeared a few times. Possible read error: a much larger clone is one base away. The chain recombines TRBV28 with TRBJ1-5; no definite D call. V lost 10 bases, J lost 0 bases, and 19 bases lay in between. The CDR3 is made up of 16 amino acids. Germline lookup yields CDR1 MDHEN and CDR2 SYDVKM. This CDR3 is CANSPLKAYSNQPQHF. CDR3 in DNA: TGTGCCAACAGCCCCCTGAAAGCTTATAGCAATCAGCCCCAGCATTTT.

This clonotype has ten or more counts. The rearrangement uses TRBV5-1 and TRBJ1-1; D is unresolved. Germline V gene lookup returns CDR1 SGHRS and CDR2 YFSETQ. The CDR3 covers 14 residues. V lost 0 bases to trimming and J lost 1 base, with 7 bases between them. CDR3 in DNA: TGCGCCAGCAGCTTGGAACTCTCGAACACTGAAGCTTTCTTT. Protein product: CASSLELSNTEAFF.

In this sample, this clonotype turned up many times. This rearrangement joins TRBV20-1 to TRBJ2-7; D may match TRBD1 or TRBD2 (7 bases each). The CDR3 loop spans 13 amino acids. CDR1 is DFQATT and CDR2 is SNEGSKA in the germline V gene (reference sequence). The CDR3 reads CSASGGEFYEQYF. CDR3 in DNA: TGCAGCGCTTCAGGGGGGGAGTTCTACGAGCAGTACTTC.

This rearrangement joins TRBV28 to TRBJ2-7; D possibly corresponds to TRBD2 (5 bases). The CDR3 is 14 amino acids. Germline V gives CDR1 MDHEN, CDR2 SYDVKM. Trimming took 6 bases from V and 2 from J, leaving 14 bases between them. CDR3 in amino acids: CASSWESGTYEQYF. The CDR3, as DNA: TGTGCCAGCAGCTGGGAATCCGGGACCTACGAGCAGTACTTC.

The gene calls are TRBV19 and TRBJ2-6; tentative D call: TRBD2 (6 bases). The CDR3 has 16 amino acids. Trimming pared 10 bases from V and 0 bases from J, leaving 16 bases between. CDR1 and CDR2 from the germline V gene are LNHDA and SQIVND (reference sequence). The CDR3 loop is CATEHGRLSGANVLTF. The CDR3 coding sequence is TGTGCCACCGAACATGGGAGGCTCTCTGGGGCCAACGTCCTGACTTTC.

This clonotype was seen many times. The chain joins TRBV7-2 to TRBJ2-1, with D unresolved. This CDR3 contains 15 residues. CDR1 is SGHTA, CDR2 FQGNSA, per germline. V gave up 5 bases and J gave up 6 bases, with 17 bases separating them. As DNA, the CDR3 is TGTGCCAGCAGCCCGGCTAGGGTGTCTACCAATGAGCAGTTCTTC. Its translation: CASSPARVSTNEQFF.

This clonotype came up many times. This chain connects TRBV20-1 to TRBJ2-3; D unresolved. Between the trimmed V and J ends, which lost 4 bases and 3 bases, there was a span of 8 bases. CDR1 DFQATT and CDR2 SNEGSKA come from the germline V gene (reference sequence). The CDR3 runs 12 residues. The CDR3 reads CSAKSGTDTQYF. For the CDR3, the DNA is TGCAGTGCTAAGAGTGGTACAGATACGCAGTATTTT.

This sequence joins TRBV7-6 and TRBJ1-6, with D maybe TRBD1 (6 bases). This CDR3 is built from 14 residues. V was shortened by 4 bases and J by 7 bases, with 11 bases between the two germline ends. CDR1 and CDR2 (germline): SGHVS, FNYEAQ. CDR3 bases: TGTGCCAGCAGCTCCGGGACAATCAATTCACCCCTCCACTTT. Encoded protein: CASSSGTINSPLHF.

In its sample, this clonotype was seen a few times. Compared with germline, one end of the junction differs, possibly owing to a read error. The chain has TRBV28 and TRBJ2-3; 9 positions agree with TRBD2. There are 15 residues in the CDR3. Germline CDR1 reads MDHEN; CDR2 reads SYDVKM. CDR3 sequence reads: CASGLAGVVTDTRYF. The CDR3 nucleotides read TGTGCCAGCGGATTAGCGGGAGTCGTCACAGATACGCGGTATTTT.

The rearrangement uses TRBV14 and TRBJ2-5, with TRBD2 matching 13 bases. Trimming removed 0 bases from V and 3 bases from J; junction bases left unmatched: 13. Looked up from germline, CDR1 is SGHDN and CDR2 is FVKESK. The CDR3 sequence is 20 residues long. The CDR3 sequence: CASSQEPSGGTSGTKETQYF. DNA of the CDR3: TGTGCCAGCAGCCAAGAACCCTCCGGTGGGACTAGCGGGACTAAAGAGACCCAGTACTTC.

This clonotype appeared many times. The chain is built from TRBV12-3 or TRBV12-4 and TRBJ2-3; D is tentatively TRBD1 or TRBD2 (5 bases each). The CDR3 totals 13 residues. V lost 4 bases to trimming and J lost 0 bases, with 5 bases between them. CDR3 DNA: TGTGCCAGCAGTTGGGACAGCACAGATACGCAGTATTTT. Protein: CASSWDSTDTQYF.

The sample holds many counts of this clonotype. The rearrangement uses TRBV28 and TRBJ2-3; 8 positions match TRBD2. The CDR3 totals 15 residues. Germline CDR1 reads MDHEN; CDR2 reads SYDVKM. J gave up 5 bases and V 7 bases, and 11 bases lay outside the gene matches. In DNA, the CDR3 is TGTGCCAGCACCCTCCTGGCTAGCGGGTTAGATACGCAGTATTTT. This sequence encodes CASTLLASGLDTQYF.

Note on this clonotype: This may be a read error: a much more frequent sequence differs by one nucleotide. This rearrangement joins TRBV11-2 to TRBJ2-1, with a possible D match to TRBD1 (5 bases). This CDR3 is 16 amino acids long. From germline, CDR1 is SGHAT and CDR2 FQNNGV. Here the CDR3 reads CASSLSPGFGNNERFF. The CDR3 nucleotides are TGTGCCAGCAGCTTAAGTCCAGGGTTCGGAAACAATGAGCGGTTCTTC.

This clonotype showed up just once. A clone one base away is much larger, so this may be a read error. The chain joins TRBV7-9 to TRBJ2-7; 9 positions match TRBD1. The CDR3 covers 15 residues. CDR1 and CDR2 (germline): SEHNR, FQNEAQ (reference sequence). Trimming removed 1 base from V and 6 bases from J; junction bases left unmatched: 7. CDR3 sequence: CASSLVGTGYGEQYF. The CDR3, as DNA: TGTGCCAGCAGCTTAGTTGGGACAGGGTACGGCGAGCAGTACTTC.

A remark on this clonotype: A much larger clone lies a single base off, so this may be a read error. The conserved phenylalanine or tryptophan normally closing the CDR3 is absent here, so this likely arose from a read error. This chain's CDR3 is CAISEGGSSYNSPLHL. Written as DNA, the CDR3 is TGTGCCATCAGTGAAGGAGGGAGCTCCTATAATTCACCCCTCCACCTT. The rearrangement links TRBV10-3 to TRBJ1-6; no firm D call. The CDR3 is made up of 16 amino acids. The germline V gene has CDR1 ENHRY and CDR2 SYGVKD. The germline V and J ends were trimmed by 3 bases and 0 bases, with 9 bases remaining between them.

This clonotype was recorded at least ten times. The gene calls are TRBV24-1 and TRBJ1-2; D gene uncertain. Germline V gene sequence: CDR1 KGHDR, CDR2 SFDVKD. Trimming took off 3 bases at V and 4 bases at J, with 11 bases between the two ends. The CDR3 is made up of 14 amino acids. CDR3 nucleotide sequence: TGTGCCACCAGTGATCCTCGGCGGCTCTATGGCTACACCTTC. Its translation is CATSDPRRLYGYTF.

The chain carries TRBV6-1 and TRBJ2-7; no clear D gene. This CDR3 contains 12 residues. The germline V gene encodes CDR1 MNHNS and CDR2 SASEGT. The V and J ends lost 3 bases and 4 bases respectively, with 7 bases between them. CDR3 in DNA: TGTGCCAGCAGTGAGCGACATTACGAGCAGTACTTC. Its protein is CASSERHYEQYF.